The sequence of this T cell receptor beta chain was determined in a study of beta chain features in type 1 diabetes. A remark on this clone: Antigen specificity is unknown.

The sequenced template was cDNA made from the entire isolated RNA. Profiling relied on immunoSEQ multiplex PCR, and the TCRdb table lists in-frame clones only, not all of them. The sample records about 700,000 clones, around an eighth being singletons. The CDR3 consists of 14 residues. The germline gives CDR1 GTSNPN, CDR2 SVGIG (reference sequence). V shed 0 bases and J shed 6 bases, with 14 bases lying between them. Study conclusions and caveats: People with Type 1 diabetes carried modestly yet significantly shorter TCRB CDR3s in all four CD4+ subsets.

The TCR comes from a man between 18 and 29 years old with type 1 diabetes. Material for sequencing was naive CD4+ T cells from blood. The chain uses TRBV30 and TRBJ2-5, with a tentative D call TRBD1 (5 bases). CDR3 sequence reads: CAWSVGQGEQTQYF. In nucleotides, the CDR3 is TGTGCCTGGAGTGTAGGTCAGGGTGAGCAGACCCAGTACTTC.